Listed here are 32 T cell receptor beta chains from one sample, sequenced in a study of shared clonotypes between healthy human individuals. Repertoires were generated with immunoSEQ multiplex PCR, while TCRdb's copy carries only in-frame clones and drops some. The data contain roughly 700,000 clones, around two thirds of them seen just once; the ten biggest clones take up 1.5% to 2%. The sequencing sample was made of memory CD4+ T cells sorted from blood. The sample's subset: CD45RA-negative fraction. All receptors come from a woman aged 25 to 45 in good health.

J is TRBJ1-2 and V is TRBV2; 8 nucleotides align to TRBD1. V was clipped by 5 bases and J by 2 bases; unmatched bases: 4. This CDR3 comprises 14 residues. Germline CDR1 is SNHLY and CDR2 is FYNNEI. CDR3 in amino acids: CASSPRTGNYGYTF. For the CDR3, the DNA is TGTGCCAGCAGTCCAAGGACAGGGAACTATGGCTACACCTTC.

This clone was detected only once. Within the sample, other DNA sequences also encode this same CDR3. This chain links TRBV29-1 with TRBJ1-5; D is perhaps TRBD1 (5 bases). This CDR3 has 12 amino acids. The germline gives CDR1 SQVTM, CDR2 ANQGSEA. The V end was cut by 4 bases, the J end by 5 bases, with 9 bases between. The DNA for the CDR3 is TGCAGCGTTGGAGGGGAGGATCAGCCCCAGCATTTT. Translated, it gives CSVGGEDQPQHF.

V is TRBV6-6 and J is TRBJ1-4, with unresolved D. In germline, CDR1 is MNHNY, CDR2 SVGAGI (reference sequence). The CDR3 covers 14 residues. The ends were cut back, 0 bases at V and 4 bases at J, with 6 bases in the middle. The CDR3 region is CASSYSGRNEKLFF. CDR3 nucleotide sequence: TGTGCCAGCAGTTACTCAGGACGTAATGAAAAACTGTTTTTT.

The chain recombines TRBV2 with TRBJ2-1, with unresolved D. Germline-derived CDR1 and CDR2 are SNHLY and FYNNEI. The CDR3 length is 11 residues. Trimming took off 6 bases at V and 8 bases at J, with 8 bases between the two ends. CDR3 in DNA: TGTGCCAGCAGATCGGGCTATGAGCAGTTCTTC. Residues: CASRSGYEQFF.

The CDR3 bases are TGTGCCTGGAGTGTACAACCCTCCGGGGGGTCCCAGTACTTC. Protein: CAWSVQPSGGSQYF. J is TRBJ2-5 and V is TRBV30; 7 bases map to TRBD2. The CDR3 spans 14 residues. V was pared by 0 bases and J by 9 bases, with 10 bases of the junction left unmatched. Germline V CDR1 and CDR2: GTSNPN, SVGIG (reference sequence).

The V and J genes are TRBV7-2 and TRBJ2-7; the match to TRBD1 covers 7 bases. Trimming at V came to 3 bases and at J to 4 bases, leaving 6 bases not matched to a gene. The CDR3 totals 14 residues. Germline CDR1 SGHTA, CDR2 FQGNSA. The DNA of the CDR3 is TGTGCCAGCAGCTTGCCGGGACAGCTATACGAGCAGTACTTC. Translating it yields CASSLPGQLYEQYF.

The rearrangement links TRBV19 to TRBJ2-6; 14 nucleotides line up with TRBD2. The CDR3 contains 17 residues. Looked up from germline, CDR1 is LNHDA and CDR2 is SQIVND (reference sequence). V was pared by 6 bases and J by 2 bases, with 3 bases of the junction left unmatched. The chain's CDR3 is CASRRTSGRPGANVLTF. In DNA, the CDR3 is TGTGCCAGTAGACGGACTAGCGGGAGGCCTGGGGCCAACGTCCTGACTTTC. The full variable domain, rest sourced from reference TRBV19 and TRBJ2-6, is DGGITQSPKYLFRKEGQNVTLSCEQNLNHDAMYWYRQDPGQGLRLIYYSQIVNDFQKGDIAEGYSVSREKKESFPLTVTSAQKNPTAFYLCASRRTSGRPGANVLTFGAGSRLTVL.

This clone has a single count. J is TRBJ1-2 and V is TRBV5-1; TRBD1 matches 11 bases. The CDR3 consists of 17 residues. Trimming took 2 bases from V and 6 from J; bases not matched to a gene: 12. CDR1 and CDR2 (germline): SGHRS, YFSETQ. The CDR3 spells CASSFSFPGQGANGYTF. DNA for the CDR3: TGCGCCAGCAGCTTTTCCTTCCCCGGACAGGGGGCGAATGGCTACACCTTC. Drawing the rest from reference TRBV5-1 and TRBJ1-2, the complete variable domain is KAGVTQTPRYLIKTRGQQVTLSCSPISGHRSVSWYQQTPGQGLQFLFEYFSETQRNKGNFPGRFSGRQFSNSRSEMNVSTLELGDSALYLCASSFSFPGQGANGYTFGSGTRLTVV.

This chain joins TRBV2 and TRBJ2-3; D not resolved. CDR3 length equals 13 residues. The germline CDR1 and CDR2 sequences are SNHLY and FYNNEI. V was clipped by 7 bases and J by 5 bases, with 13 bases between them. The CDR3 bases are TGTGCCAGCACCCAGGTGTCAGTAGATACGCAGTATTTT. Translation: CASTQVSVDTQYF.

This clone has just one count. The chain links TRBV28 to TRBJ2-2, with D uncertain. Trimming took 4 bases from V and 6 from J, leaving 15 bases between them. Germline loops: CDR1 MDHEN, CDR2 SYDVKM. The CDR3 length is 15 residues. The CDR3 sequence: CASSSGWSSAGELFF. As DNA, the CDR3 is TGTGCCAGCAGTTCGGGCTGGAGTTCCGCCGGGGAGCTGTTTTTT. The complete variable domain, with remaining parts taken from reference TRBV28 and TRBJ2-2, reads DVKVTQSSRYLVKRTGEKVFLECVQDMDHENMFWYRQDPGLGLRLIYFSYDVKMKEKGDIPEGYSVSREKKERFSLILESASTNQTSMYLCASSSGWSSAGELFFGEGSRLTVL.

CDR3 DNA sequence: TGTGCCAGCACCGGGGACAGCCTTAGCAATCAGCCCCAGCATTTT. This encodes CASTGDSLSNQPQHF. This chain uses TRBV7-2 with TRBJ1-5, with 7 bases aligning to TRBD1. This CDR3 is 15 amino acids long. Unmatched junction bases numbered 6, after V lost 7 bases and J lost 0 bases. CDR1 and CDR2 from the germline V gene are SGHTA and FQGNSA.

This chain joins TRBV7-2 and TRBJ1-2; 8 bases are a match to TRBD1. The V gene's germline CDR1 is SGHTA and CDR2 FQGNSA. Unmatched junction bases numbered 17, after V lost 5 bases and J lost 0 bases. The CDR3 has 19 amino acids. The CDR3 DNA follows: TGTGCCAGCAGCCCCCGACTAGGCGGACAGGGAGCCTCTAACTATGGCTACACCTTC. Its translation is CASSPRLGGQGASNYGYTF.

The V call is TRBV6-6, the J call TRBJ2-7; 10 bases match TRBD1. The CDR3 loop spans 15 amino acids. V trimming: 0 bases; J trimming: 6 bases; junction bases outside the gene matches: 5. Germline V gene sequence: CDR1 MNHNY, CDR2 SVGAGI (reference sequence). The CDR3 protein is CASSYSKTGGGEQYF. The CDR3, as DNA: TGTGCCAGCAGTTACTCGAAGACAGGGGGCGGCGAGCAGTACTTC.

The rearrangement uses TRBV5-4 and TRBJ2-3; 14 bases fit TRBD2. Looked up from germline, CDR1 is SGHNT and CDR2 is YYREEE (reference sequence). The CDR3 consists of 18 residues. Trimming took 4 bases from V and 0 from J; bases not matched to a gene: 7. The CDR3 DNA sequence: TGTGCCAGCAGCCTGGGACTAGCGGGAGACACCAGCACAGATACGCAGTATTTT. Translation: CASSLGLAGDTSTDTQYF.

The chain carries TRBV2 and TRBJ2-5; D gene ambiguous. CDR3 size: 12 residues. Germline V gives CDR1 SNHLY, CDR2 FYNNEI. The V and J ends lost 0 bases and 5 bases respectively, with 4 bases between them. This CDR3 reads CASSEAWETQYF. The CDR3 coding sequence is TGTGCCAGCAGTGAAGCTTGGGAGACCCAGTACTTC.

The V call is TRBV6-1, the J call TRBJ2-7; tentative D call: TRBD2 (6 bases). CDR1 MNHNS and CDR2 SASEGT come from the germline V gene. This CDR3 region has 15 residues. The V end was cut by 2 bases, the J end by 6 bases, with 17 bases between. The CDR3 loop reads CASSERAQEGSEQYF. The CDR3 DNA follows: TGTGCCAGCAGTGAAAGGGCACAGGAGGGGTCCGAGCAGTACTTC.

The chain uses TRBV6-5 and TRBJ1-2; possibly TRBD1 for D (5 bases). Trimming removed 6 bases from V and 3 bases from J, with 17 bases in between. CDR3 length: 15 amino acids. Germline CDR1 and CDR2: MNHEY and SVGAGI. This CDR3 is CASRYGDLQDYGYTF. In nucleotides, the CDR3 is TGTGCCAGCAGATACGGGGACCTTCAGGACTATGGCTACACCTTC.

V and J are TRBV29-1 and TRBJ2-1; tentative D call: TRBD2 (6 bases). Germline V gives CDR1 SQVTM, CDR2 ANQGSEA. This CDR3 is built from 14 residues. Between the trimmed V and J ends, which lost 7 bases and 6 bases, there was a span of 19 bases. The CDR3 loop is CSASSAHRFNEQFF. The CDR3 DNA reads as TGCAGCGCCTCTAGCGCCCATCGATTCAATGAGCAGTTCTTC.

The chain has TRBV7-9 and TRBJ2-7; 7 bases match TRBD1. With 1 base clipped from V and 1 base from J, the junction kept 4 bases outside the gene matches. This CDR3 comprises 15 residues. The germline V gene has CDR1 SEHNR and CDR2 FQNEAQ (reference sequence). The CDR3 DNA is TGTGCCAGCAGCTTAGGAGCAGGGGGATCCTACGAGCAGTACTTC. It specifies CASSLGAGGSYEQYF.

This clone was seen a handful of times. The chain recombines TRBV25-1 with TRBJ1-1; 9 nucleotides line up with TRBD1. The CDR3 extends over 14 amino acids. Germline CDR1 reads MGHDK; CDR2 reads SYGVNS. V lost 6 bases and J lost 4; bases outside the gene matches: 6. The CDR3 here is CASRGWGQGTEAFF. CDR3 DNA sequence: TGTGCCAGCAGGGGCTGGGGACAGGGCACTGAAGCTTTCTTT.

The chain's CDR3 is CASSKTSGVYNEQFF. CDR3 coding DNA: TGTGCCAGCAGTAAAACTAGCGGGGTTTACAATGAGCAGTTCTTC. The J gene is TRBJ2-1, the V gene TRBV6-5; 10 bases fit TRBD2. The V gene's germline CDR1 is MNHEY and CDR2 SVGAGI. V dropped 5 bases and J dropped 4; count of bases not matched to a gene: 5. This CDR3 comprises 15 residues.

This clone was seen only once. The chain has TRBV7-9 and TRBJ2-7, with 9 bases identical to TRBD2. The germline CDR1 and CDR2 sequences are SEHNR and FQNEAQ (reference sequence). V was clipped by 1 base and J by 4 bases; unmatched bases: 5. The CDR3 spans 15 residues. The CDR3 DNA sequence: TGTGCCAGCAGCTTAGATAGCGGGAGCTGGTACGAGCAGTACTTC. Its translation: CASSLDSGSWYEQYF.

V and J are TRBV19 and TRBJ1-6, with 8 bases matching TRBD1. J gave up 5 bases and V 6 bases, and 6 bases lay outside the gene matches. Per germline, CDR1 LNHDA and CDR2 SQIVND (reference sequence). The CDR3 totals 15 residues. This CDR3 reads CASRRTGWDNSPLHF. In nucleotides, the CDR3 is TGTGCCAGTAGAAGGACAGGGTGGGATAATTCACCCCTCCACTTT.

The rearrangement joins TRBV7-8 to TRBJ2-1; no clear D gene. V was cut by 1 base and J by 15 bases, with 16 bases left in between. CDR3 length: 13 residues. CDR1 is SGHVS, CDR2 FQNEAQ, per germline. This chain's CDR3 is CASSLEVGSGPFF. The CDR3 DNA is TGTGCCAGCAGCTTAGAAGTAGGTTCCGGTCCGTTCTTC.

The chain employs TRBV5-1 and TRBJ1-1, with 9 bases matching TRBD1. The CDR3 contains 16 residues. Losses at the gene ends were 4 bases for V and 4 bases for J; bases not matched to a gene: 11. CDR1 and CDR2 from the germline V gene are SGHRS and YFSETQ. CDR3 sequence: CASSLNGQGSGTEAFF. The CDR3 DNA reads TGCGCCAGCAGCCTAAACGGACAGGGGTCGGGCACTGAAGCTTTCTTT.

There are a few counts of this clone. This chain links TRBV28 with TRBJ1-5; 7 bases match TRBD1. CDR3 length equals 15 residues. V dropped 4 bases and J dropped 6; count of bases not matched to a gene: 9. Germline V lookup: CDR1 MDHEN, CDR2 SYDVKM. The chain's CDR3 is CASSSRQGIGQPQHF. CDR3 in DNA: TGTGCCAGCAGTTCCCGACAGGGAATTGGTCAGCCCCAGCATTTT.

The chain has TRBV28 and TRBJ1-5, with D unresolved. The CDR3 has 15 amino acids. The germline CDR1 and CDR2 sequences are MDHEN and SYDVKM. Trimming shortened V by 5 bases and J by 1 base, and 12 bases separated the two germline ends. The CDR3 sequence: CASSGVRRSNQPQHF. The CDR3 DNA reads TGTGCCAGCAGTGGGGTCCGCCGGAGCAATCAGCCCCAGCATTTT.

CDR3 amino acids: CASGLILAGGPIGELFF. CDR3 nucleotide sequence: TGTGCTAGTGGTTTGATCCTAGCGGGAGGGCCGATCGGGGAGCTGTTTTTT. The V gene is TRBV12-5, the J gene TRBJ2-2, with 12 positions matching TRBD2. Germline V gives CDR1 LGHNT, CDR2 FRNRAP. V dropped 2 bases and J dropped 7; count of bases not matched to a gene: 8. CDR3 length equals 17 residues.

The chain joins TRBV5-1 to TRBJ1-1, with D possibly being TRBD1 (6 bases). CDR1 SGHRS and CDR2 YFSETQ come from the germline V gene. The CDR3 covers 13 residues. V lost 2 bases and J 6 bases, leaving 11 bases between the germline ends. CDR3 protein: CASSFQGSAEAFF. The DNA for the CDR3 is TGCGCCAGCAGCTTTCAGGGGTCTGCTGAAGCTTTCTTT.

This clone came up once. This rearrangement joins TRBV7-2 to TRBJ2-3, with 13 bases fitting TRBD2. Germline V lookup: CDR1 SGHTA, CDR2 FQGNSA. This CDR3 comprises 18 residues. The V segment lost 1 base and the J segment 0 bases; nucleotides outside the gene matches: 4. Written as DNA, the CDR3 is TGTGCCAGCAGCTTAGGAGGACTAGCGGGAGATAGCACAGATACGCAGTATTTT. Protein sequence: CASSLGGLAGDSTDTQYF.

The chain couples TRBV5-6 to TRBJ2-6; D is undetermined. Germline CDR1 and CDR2: SGHDT and YYEEEE. V lost 0 bases and J lost 4, with 11 bases in between. The CDR3 extends over 16 amino acids. DNA of the CDR3: TGTGCCAGCAGCTTGGTATCGCTTGGGGGGGCCAACGTCCTGACTTTC. It specifies CASSLVSLGGANVLTF.

This chain links TRBV2 with TRBJ2-7; 7 bases are shared with TRBD2. The V and J ends lost 0 bases and 5 bases, in that order; junction bases with no gene match: 7. There are 15 residues in the CDR3. Germline V lookup: CDR1 SNHLY, CDR2 FYNNEI. This chain's CDR3 is CASSEAGGGIDEQYF. CDR3 nucleotide sequence: TGTGCCAGCAGTGAAGCGGGCGGGGGAATTGACGAGCAGTACTTC. Together with reference TRBV2 and TRBJ2-7, the CDR3 gives the full variable domain: EPEVTQTPSHQVTQMGQEVILRCVPISNHLYFYWYRQILGQKVEFLVSFYNNEISEKSEIFDDQFSVERPDGSNFTLKIRSTKLEDSAMYFCASSEAGGGIDEQYFGPGTRLTVT.